This is a list of T cell receptor beta chains from one sample in a study of memory CD8 T cells in hepatitis C reinfection. Only in-frame clones appear in the TCRdb table, and some are missing; sequencing was by immunoSEQ multiplex PCR. The data contain tens of thousands of clones, 88% of them singletons. Sequenced: naive CD8+ T cells sorted from blood. These receptors came from a young man with hepatitis C virus infection. The conserved cysteine and the conserved F or W are not part of the CDR3 here.

TRBV7-9	ASSLDSNEQF
TRBV7-9	ASSSGLAGGDGETQY
TRBV6-4	ASTEGDVGSQETQY
TRBV6-4	ASSGGLAGNNEQF
TRBV6-5	ASSGLNKNIQY
TRBV5-4	ASSLEGQGGETQY
TRBV19	ASMSGIWTEAF
TRBV27	ASSLNPLAGPQETQY
TRBV6-5	ASSYMDRVGYT
TRBV6-5	ASSPTGAFYNEQF
TRBV14	ASSPTSGTETQY
TRBV27	ASSPGPGLSGYT
TRBV5-8	ASSPGTGANTEAF
TRBV6-5	ASSPTGDEQF
TRBV6-1	ASSETSGNTDTQY
TRBV7-9	ASSLGYGTGEGDEQF
TRBV7-2	ASSSPPWGSGGAETQY
TRBV5-1	ASSIGDRPNEKLF
TRBV12-5	ASGLVRTGTGNEKLF
TRBV30	AWSSSGGTEAF
TRBV5-6	ASSSPTSGISYEQY
TRBV6-1	ASSEAPDRPTNEKLF
TRBV7-3	ASSLSQDTTDTQY
TRBV27	ASKEGNTEAF
TRBV6-6	ASSPTGPGDTEAF
TRBV7-3	ASSPHEGFVTEAF
TRBV19	ASSISAGGYNEQF
TRBV7-2	ASSPRDREYQETQY
TRBV9	VSSVVGATDTQY
TRBV4-1	ASSQALGQGLTGELF
TRBV11-2	ASSLRRGRINEQY
TRBV5-5	ASSLEQGETYGQY
TRBV19	ASSLGQGYEQY